What follows describes a single T cell receptor (beta chain). Antigen unknown. The data stem from a study of response to subunit inactivated influenza vaccine. The study, taken as a whole, reports: Every seasonal influenza vaccination brings in few new T cells, the authors suggested.

Germline-derived CDR1 and CDR2 are SGDLS and YYNGEE. This CDR3 has 15 amino acids. Deletions cut 5 bases from V and 1 base from J, with 14 bases between. TCRdb recomputed calls from the RT-PCR reads with MiXCR, one row per CDR3 protein. This sample carries about 310,000 distinct CDR3 sequences, approximately 20% of them seen once, and the ten largest clones take approximately 10%. The sample in question was PBMCs from blood, obtained about 20 months after vaccination. V is TRBV9 and J is TRBJ2-3; D may be TRBD2 (6 bases). The receptor was isolated from a man aged 50 to 69 who received an inactivated influenza vaccine. The CDR3, as DNA: TGTGCCAGCAGTTCAGTGGGAGGCGGCACAGATACGCAGTATTTT. The encoded protein is CASSSVGGGTDTQYF.